The 26 T cell receptor beta chains listed next were all sequenced from one sample in a study of cytomegalovirus exposure and HLA in healthy donors. PCR amplification relied on 60 Vbeta primers (plus 13 Jbeta primers). Produced via immunoSEQ multiplex PCR; TCRdb's table is partial and in-frame only. The top ten clones hold 3.1% of a sample with under 200,000 clones, roughly 78% of them seen once. Material: PBMCs. The receptors here all came from a woman aged 40 to 49 in good health and CMV-seronegative.

The chain recombines TRBV6-5 with TRBJ1-2; weak D call: TRBD1 (6 bases). The CDR3 contains 15 residues. Germline V gene data show CDR1 as MNHEY and CDR2 as SVGAGI. Deletions cut 0 bases from V and 3 bases from J, with 11 bases between. The CDR3 DNA sequence: TGTGCCAGCAGTTACTCGCACAGGGCCTACTATGGCTACACCTTC. This encodes CASSYSHRAYYGYTF.

The chain recombines TRBV7-9 with TRBJ1-4; 11 bases align to TRBD1. V lost 1 base and J lost 8; bases outside the gene matches: 3. This CDR3 contains 15 residues. Germline CDR1 and CDR2: SEHNR and FQNEAQ (reference sequence). In DNA form, the CDR3 reads TGTGCCAGCAGCTTAGTGGACAGGGGGCGCGAAAAACTGTTTTTT. It specifies CASSLVDRGREKLFF.

This clone was counted only a few times. This chain joins TRBV5-5 and TRBJ2-2, with 7 bases fitting TRBD1. This CDR3 has 16 residues. Trimming cost V 4 bases and J 4 bases; bases outside gene matches: 10. CDR1 is SGHKS and CDR2 is YYEKEE in the germline V gene (reference sequence). CDR3 coding DNA: TGTGCCAGCAGCCCACCACAGGGGACGGGCACCGGGGAGCTGTTTTTT. It yields the protein CASSPPQGTGTGELFF.

V is TRBV19 and J is TRBJ1-5; no reliable D call. V shed 8 bases and J shed 2 bases, with 16 bases lying between them. Germline CDR1 and CDR2: LNHDA and SQIVND (reference sequence). This CDR3 spans 15 amino acids. In DNA form, the CDR3 reads TGTGCCAGTCGGTTTATCATTAGCGGCAATCAGCCCCAGCATTTT. The encoded protein is CASRFIISGNQPQHF.

The chain uses TRBV7-6 and TRBJ2-7; tentatively, D is TRBD1 (6 bases). Germline lookup yields CDR1 SGHVS and CDR2 FNYEAQ. The V gene lost 5 bases and the J gene lost 4 bases, with 15 bases spanning the gap. CDR3 length: 14 residues. CDR3 DNA: TGTGCCAGCAGCCTCAAACAGGGTGGGTACGAGCAGTACTTC. Its protein product is CASSLKQGGYEQYF.

The chain has TRBV25-1 and TRBJ2-2; D remains unclear. Germline V gene data show CDR1 as MGHDK and CDR2 as SYGVNS. Trimming removed 4 bases from V and 6 bases from J, with 9 bases in between. The CDR3 has 13 amino acids. CDR3 bases: TGTGCCAGCAGTGTCAGGATTCCCGGGGAGCTGTTTTTT. This sequence encodes CASSVRIPGELFF.

In its sample, this clone was seen once. The V and J genes are TRBV27 and TRBJ2-7; D not resolved. The length of the CDR3 is 14 residues. Germline loops: CDR1 MNHEY, CDR2 SMNVEV (reference sequence). Trimming stripped 5 bases from V and 3 bases from J, with 14 bases between. The CDR3 protein is CASSIRRGDYEQYF. The CDR3 DNA reads TGTGCCAGCAGTATCCGACGAGGAGACTACGAGCAGTACTTC.

The genes are TRBV6-5 and TRBJ2-7; tentative D call: TRBD1 (5 bases). CDR1 and CDR2 (germline): MNHEY, SVGAGI. The V gene lost 7 bases and the J gene lost 10 bases, with 17 bases spanning the gap. The CDR3 spans 12 residues. This chain's CDR3 is CASTEPRQLQYF. Written as DNA, the CDR3 is TGTGCCAGCACGGAACCTCGACAGCTTCAGTACTTC.

This chain uses TRBV5-1 with TRBJ2-3; a weak D match, TRBD1 (5 bases). Between the trimmed V and J ends, which lost 0 bases and 4 bases, there was a span of 6 bases. CDR3 size: 13 residues. Germline assignment: CDR1 SGHRS and CDR2 YFSETQ. CDR3 sequence (DNA): TGCGCCAGCAGCTTGGTAGGGGCAGATACGCAGTATTTT. Amino acid sequence: CASSLVGADTQYF. The full variable domain, with the rest looked up from reference TRBV5-1 and TRBJ2-3, is KAGVTQTPRYLIKTRGQQVTLSCSPISGHRSVSWYQQTPGQGLQFLFEYFSETQRNKGNFPGRFSGRQFSNSRSEMNVSTLELGDSALYLCASSLVGADTQYFGPGTRLTVL.

This clone was picked up one time. The V and J genes are TRBV27 and TRBJ1-1; D perhaps matches TRBD1 (5 bases). The CDR3 spans 14 residues. V shed 1 base and J shed 3 bases, with 9 bases lying between them. The germline CDR1 and CDR2 sequences are MNHEY and SMNVEV (reference sequence). The CDR3 DNA sequence: TGTGCCAGCAGTTTATTTGGGGGGTACACTGAAGCTTTCTTT. As protein: CASSLFGGYTEAFF.

The V gene is TRBV6-6, the J gene TRBJ2-5; 11 nucleotides line up with TRBD2. Germline CDR1 and CDR2: MNHNY and SVGAGI (reference sequence). The CDR3 covers 15 residues. V lost 6 bases to trimming and J lost 8 bases; unmatched junction nucleotides: 11. For the CDR3, the DNA is TGTGCCAGCAGACCCGGACTAGCGGGTGGGTTTACCCAGTACTTC. It specifies CASRPGLAGGFTQYF.

To note about this clone: Different DNA sequences within this sample yield the same CDR3. This rearrangement joins TRBV2 to TRBJ1-5, with 10 bases fitting TRBD1. V lost 9 bases, J lost 3 bases, and 8 bases stayed unmatched. In germline, CDR1 is SNHLY, CDR2 FYNNEI. The CDR3 has 15 amino acids. The CDR3 reads CASTAGTGVNQPQHF. CDR3 bases: TGTGCCAGTACGGCCGGGACAGGGGTCAATCAGCCCCAGCATTTT.

The genes are TRBV7-9 and TRBJ2-2; D is possibly TRBD2 (5 bases). This CDR3 spans 12 amino acids. The ends were cut back, 11 bases at V and 1 base at J, with 8 bases in the middle. CDR1 and CDR2 (germline): SEHNR, FQNEAQ (reference sequence). CDR3 protein: CAAGVNTGELFF. Here the CDR3 DNA reads TGTGCCGCGGGCGTGAACACCGGGGAGCTGTTTTTT. The full variable domain, in which reference TRBV7-9 and TRBJ2-2 provide the parts outside the CDR3, is DTGVSQNPRHKITKRGQNVTFRCDPISEHNRLYWYRQTLGQGPEFLTYFQNEAQLEKSRLLSDRFSAERPKGSFSTLEIQRTEQGDSAMYLCAAGVNTGELFFGEGSRLTVL.

The chain carries TRBV6-4 and TRBJ2-1; 10 bases are shared with TRBD2. Germline CDR1 reads MRHNA; CDR2 reads SNTAGT. This CDR3 has 16 amino acids. Trimming took 6 bases from V and 4 from J; bases not matched to a gene: 9. CDR3 DNA: TGTGCCAGCAGCCCTACTAGCGGGGCGGTTTACAATGAGCAGTTCTTC. Residues: CASSPTSGAVYNEQFF.

The chain recombines TRBV5-8 with TRBJ1-4, with D possibly being TRBD1 (5 bases). The CDR3 is 15 residues long. V was trimmed by 4 bases and J by 4 bases, leaving 14 bases between them. Germline V lookup: CDR1 SGHTS, CDR2 YDEGEE. In nucleotides, the CDR3 is TGTGCCAGCAGCCCCCAGGGTACTGTTAATGAAAAACTGTTTTTT. Amino acid sequence: CASSPQGTVNEKLFF.

V and J are TRBV5-1 and TRBJ1-3; D gene unclear. V lost 4 bases and J 0 bases, leaving 14 bases between the germline ends. Germline V gene lookup returns CDR1 SGHRS and CDR2 YFSETQ. This CDR3 is 16 amino acids long. CDR3 region: CASSPVSLASGNTIYF. For the CDR3, the DNA is TGCGCCAGCAGCCCCGTTAGCTTAGCCTCTGGAAACACCATATATTTT.

The chain links TRBV19 to TRBJ1-2; TRBD1 matches at 7 bases. Germline CDR1 is LNHDA and CDR2 is SQIVND (reference sequence). J lost 3 bases, V lost 4 bases, and 20 bases had no gene match. There are 19 residues in the CDR3. The CDR3 coding sequence is TGTGCCAGTAGTAGGACGGTCGGGGACAGTCGCAGGAAGGACTATGGCTACACCTTC. It is translated as CASSRTVGDSRRKDYGYTF.

J is TRBJ1-4 and V is TRBV9; a weak D match, TRBD1 (5 bases). This CDR3 is built from 13 residues. V lost 7 bases, J lost 7 bases, and 14 bases lay in between. CDR1 is SGDLS, CDR2 YYNGEE, per germline. For the CDR3, the DNA is TGTGCCAGCGGACCTCAGGGCGCTGAAAAACTGTTTTTT. This translates into CASGPQGAEKLFF.

The J gene is TRBJ2-2, the V gene TRBV27, with D possibly being TRBD2 (6 bases). V lost 9 bases and J lost 4, with 15 bases in between. The CDR3 has 14 amino acids. CDR1 MNHEY and CDR2 SMNVEV come from the germline V gene (reference sequence). In DNA, the CDR3 is TGTGCCAGTTCGGCGGGGCCCCTCACCGGGGAGCTGTTTTTT. It specifies CASSAGPLTGELFF.

In nucleotides, the CDR3 is TGTGCCAGCAGTTTAAGCCAGGCGAACTATGGCTACACCTTC. Translating gives CASSLSQANYGYTF. The rearrangement links TRBV28 to TRBJ1-2; D is ambiguous. The V end lost 2 bases, the J end lost 2 bases, and 9 bases lay between the germline ends. The germline CDR1 and CDR2 sequences are MDHEN and SYDVKM. The CDR3 covers 14 residues.

The chain carries TRBV2 and TRBJ2-5; D not certain. CDR1 is SNHLY, CDR2 FYNNEI, per germline. This CDR3 is built from 13 residues. V dropped 6 bases and J dropped 1 base, with 9 bases sitting between them. The CDR3 DNA reads TGTGCCAGCAGGGTACACCTCCAAGAGACCCAGTACTTC. It codes for CASRVHLQETQYF. Filled out from reference TRBV2 and TRBJ2-5, the complete variable domain reads EPEVTQTPSHQVTQMGQEVILRCVPISNHLYFYWYRQILGQKVEFLVSFYNNEISEKSEIFDDQFSVERPDGSNFTLKIRSTKLEDSAMYFCASRVHLQETQYFGPGTRLLVL.

The table lists this clone with a count of one. The chain has TRBV13 and TRBJ2-1, with 8 bases lining up with TRBD1. V shed 4 bases, J shed 7 bases, and the junction held 6 bases outside the gene matches. CDR1 and CDR2 from the germline V gene are PRHDT and FYEKMQ (reference sequence). The CDR3 runs 14 residues. The CDR3 region is CASSSTGDTNEQFF. CDR3 coding DNA: TGTGCCAGCAGCTCGACAGGGGATACGAATGAGCAGTTCTTC.

This chain connects TRBV12-5 to TRBJ2-2; a weak D match, TRBD1 (5 bases). V shed 8 bases and J shed 2 bases, with 12 bases lying between them. The CDR3 is 14 residues long. The germline V gene encodes CDR1 LGHNT and CDR2 FRNRAP. The CDR3 DNA sequence: TGTGCTAGTTTGCAGGGCCTTAACACCGGGGAGCTGTTTTTT. Translated, it gives CASLQGLNTGELFF.

This chain connects TRBV5-5 to TRBJ1-2; D unclear. The V gene lost 0 bases and the J gene lost 4 bases, with 7 bases spanning the gap. The germline CDR1 and CDR2 sequences are SGHKS and YYEKEE (reference sequence). The CDR3 length is 13 residues. The CDR3 reads CASSLGAAYGYTF. In nucleotides, the CDR3 is TGTGCCAGCAGCTTGGGGGCAGCCTATGGCTACACCTTC.

This clone has only one observation. This chain joins TRBV6-5 and TRBJ2-5; maybe TRBD2 (6 bases). The CDR3 length is 15 residues. V gave up 8 bases and J gave up 7 bases, with 23 bases separating them. Germline CDR1 is MNHEY and CDR2 is SVGAGI. CDR3 DNA sequence: TGTGCCAGCTACCGGGACTCAAACAAGGGCGGGACCCAGTACTTC. Translating gives CASYRDSNKGGTQYF.

The J gene is TRBJ2-7, the V gene TRBV4-1; TRBD1 aligns across 9 bases. The V and J ends lost 4 bases and 5 bases, in that order; junction bases with no gene match: 15. The CDR3 has 17 amino acids. In germline, CDR1 is MGHRA, CDR2 YSYEKL. The CDR3 sequence: CASSPGIRGQGFHEQYF. The CDR3 coding sequence is TGCGCCAGCAGCCCGGGGATTCGTGGACAGGGGTTCCACGAGCAGTACTTC.